The 23 T cell receptor beta chains given below trace back to one sample, sequenced in a study of siplizumab effects on memory and regulatory T cells. The method was immunoSEQ multiplex PCR; TCRdb's version includes in-frame clones alone and lacks a portion of them. The table has nearly 85,000 clones, over 90% seen once; the top ten hold about 18%. Sequencing input: CD8+ T cells sorted from blood. The receptor set was obtained from a human donor in good health.

The DNA of the CDR3 is TGCGCCAGCAGCCAACCGAGTGGGAGTGGGGTCAATCAGCCCCAGCATTTT. It translates to CASSQPSGSGVNQPQHF. The V call is TRBV4-1, the J call TRBJ1-5; D ambiguous. CDR1 and CDR2 (germline): MGHRA, YSYEKL. The CDR3 runs to 17 residues. Between the trimmed V and J ends, which lost 2 bases and 3 bases, there was a span of 17 bases.

The genes are TRBV21-1 and TRBJ2-7; the DNA was not compared with TRBD2, the D call given in the table. TRBV21-1 is annotated as a pseudogene. CDR3 length: 15 residues. DNA of the CDR3: TGTGCCAGCAGCAAAGTACTAGCGGGATCTTACGAGCAGTACTTC. Protein product: CASSKVLAGSYEQYF.

This chain links TRBV28 with TRBJ2-7; D may be TRBD1 (6 bases). The germline V gene has CDR1 MDHEN and CDR2 SYDVKM. The CDR3 spans 17 residues. V lost 2 bases to trimming and J lost 5 bases, with 22 bases between them. The CDR3 protein is CASSLPLNRDGRNEQYF. The CDR3 DNA follows: TGTGCCAGCAGTTTACCCCTCAACAGGGACGGCCGTAACGAGCAGTACTTC. The full variable domain, in which reference TRBV28 and TRBJ2-7 provide the parts outside the CDR3, is DVKVTQSSRYLVKRTGEKVFLECVQDMDHENMFWYRQDPGLGLRLIYFSYDVKMKEKGDIPEGYSVSREKKERFSLILESASTNQTSMYLCASSLPLNRDGRNEQYFGPGTRLTVT.

V and J are TRBV19 and TRBJ2-7, with unresolved D. There are 15 residues in the CDR3. Trimming stripped 5 bases from V and 7 bases from J, with 21 bases between. Germline V lookup: CDR1 LNHDA, CDR2 SQIVND (reference sequence). The CDR3 here is CASSPRTSGQEEQYF. Written as DNA, the CDR3 is TGTGCCAGTAGTCCCCGAACTTCCGGGCAGGAGGAGCAGTACTTC.

The chain links TRBV29-1 to TRBJ2-1; 7 bases agree with TRBD2. This CDR3 spans 14 amino acids. The germline V gene encodes CDR1 SQVTM and CDR2 ANQGSEA. V lost 7 bases to trimming and J lost 1 base; unmatched junction nucleotides: 7. CDR3 sequence reads: CSALPGGSYNEQFF. The CDR3 bases are TGCAGCGCCCTACCCGGGGGGTCCTACAATGAGCAGTTCTTC.

In this sample, this clone turned up a few times. At the DNA level, this CDR3 is encoded by other sequences in the same sample as well. This rearrangement joins TRBV2 to TRBJ2-7; no clear D. CDR1 SNHLY and CDR2 FYNNEI come from the germline V gene. The CDR3 sequence is 14 residues long. Trimming left V 3 bases short and J 0 bases short, with 9 bases between. The CDR3 region has the DNA TGTGCCAGCAGTGATTCAAGGTACTCCTACGAGCAGTACTTC. Protein: CASSDSRYSYEQYF.

This chain uses TRBV19 with TRBJ1-1; D unclear. The germline V and J ends were trimmed by 7 bases and 4 bases, with 10 bases remaining between them. CDR1 is LNHDA and CDR2 is SQIVND in the germline V gene (reference sequence). The CDR3 covers 12 residues. CDR3 loop: CASIMWGTEAFF. DNA for the CDR3: TGTGCCAGTATCATGTGGGGCACTGAAGCTTTCTTT.

The rearrangement links TRBV6-4 to TRBJ2-1; the match to TRBD2 covers 8 bases. CDR3 length: 13 amino acids. With V trimmed by 9 bases and J by 7 bases, 8 bases remained unmatched. The germline V gene encodes CDR1 MRHNA and CDR2 SNTAGT. CDR3 region: CARLLAAGNEQFF. The CDR3, as DNA: TGTGCCAGGTTACTAGCGGCCGGGAATGAGCAGTTCTTC.

The V call is TRBV2, the J call TRBJ1-2; 12 bases are a match to TRBD1. This CDR3 region has 19 residues. Germline values: CDR1 SNHLY, CDR2 FYNNEI. The trim removed 2 bases at V and 4 bases at J, leaving 14 bases unmatched. CDR3 sequence (DNA): TGTGCCAGCAGTGAAAGCGGGGTAGGGACAGGGGGCGTAGGCTATGGCTACACCTTC. It codes for CASSESGVGTGGVGYGYTF.

This chain connects TRBV19 to TRBJ2-4; a weak D match, TRBD1 (5 bases). The CDR3 runs 15 residues. Germline-derived CDR1 and CDR2 are LNHDA and SQIVND (reference sequence). Deletions cut 2 bases from V and 3 bases from J, with 11 bases between. The CDR3 bases are TGTGCCAGTAGTATACAGGGTCTGGGCAAAAACATTCAGTACTTC. Translating it yields CASSIQGLGKNIQYF.

The gene calls are TRBV5-6 and TRBJ2-2, with D possibly TRBD2 on 5 matching bases. Trimming stripped 4 bases from V and 6 bases from J, with 16 bases between. The V gene's germline CDR1 is SGHDT and CDR2 YYEEEE. The CDR3 is 15 residues long. In DNA, the CDR3 is TGTGCCAGCAGCGTCGGGATACCTGGGCCCGGGGAGCTGTTTTTT. Translation: CASSVGIPGPGELFF.

DNA of the CDR3: TGCGCCAGCAGCCAAGTAACTAGCGGGAGCTACGAGCAGTACTTC. Translating gives CASSQVTSGSYEQYF. The rearrangement uses TRBV4-1 and TRBJ2-7; 11 bases agree with TRBD2. The junction had 2 bases not matched to a gene; V was cut back by 1 base and J by 3 bases. Germline loops: CDR1 MGHRA, CDR2 YSYEKL. The CDR3 runs 15 residues.

The chain combines TRBV25-1 with TRBJ1-1; D unclear. This CDR3 spans 13 amino acids. Trimming stripped 6 bases from V and 1 base from J, with 9 bases between. Germline-derived CDR1 and CDR2 are MGHDK and SYGVNS. CDR3 DNA: TGTGCCAGCAGCTTCCCGGAGAACACTGAAGCTTTCTTT. This encodes CASSFPENTEAFF. Variable domain in full (rest from reference TRBV25-1 and TRBJ1-1): EADIYQTPRYLVIGTGKKITLECSQTMGHDKMYWYQQDPGMELHLIHYSYGVNSTEKGDLSSESTVSRIRTEHFPLTLESARPSHTSQYLCASSFPENTEAFFGQGTRLTVV.

This rearrangement joins TRBV5-4 to TRBJ2-2; TRBD1 matches at 10 bases. Germline trimming cut 4 bases from V and 6 bases from J; bases unmatched to any gene: 6. The CDR3 is 15 residues long. Germline V gene lookup returns CDR1 SGHNT and CDR2 YYREEE (reference sequence). Here the CDR3 DNA reads TGTGCCAGCAGCCCCCGGGGACAGGGGTCCGGGGAGCTGTTTTTT. It specifies CASSPRGQGSGELFF.

This clone was seen only once. The chain uses TRBV21-1 and TRBJ1-3. TRBV21-1 is deemed a pseudogene. The CDR3 sequence is 17 residues long. The CDR3 nucleotides read TGTGCCAGCAGCAAAGATGAAAGATTTTATTCTGGAAACACCATATATTTT. Encoded protein: CASSKDERFYSGNTIYF.

This chain links TRBV5-6 with TRBJ2-4; the D gene could be TRBD1 or TRBD2 (6 bases each). V was clipped by 1 base and J by 3 bases, with 14 bases between them. There are 16 residues in the CDR3. The germline CDR1 and CDR2 sequences are SGHDT and YYEEEE. The CDR3 loop is CASSLMGGRDKNIQYF. CDR3 in DNA: TGTGCCAGCAGCTTGATGGGGGGCCGGGACAAAAACATTCAGTACTTC.

This clone occurred once. The V and J genes are TRBV19 and TRBJ2-7; D gene ambiguous. With 7 bases removed from V and 6 bases from J, the gap between germline ends came to 13 bases. The CDR3 is 12 residues long. Germline values: CDR1 LNHDA, CDR2 SQIVND (reference sequence). CDR3: CASKSGLSEQYF. The CDR3 nucleotides read TGTGCCAGTAAGTCTGGGCTCTCCGAGCAGTACTTC.

The chain links TRBV29-1 to TRBJ2-7; 11 bases fit TRBD1. Germline lookup yields CDR1 SQVTM and CDR2 ANQGSEA. This CDR3 contains 14 residues. Trimming cost V 7 bases and J 3 bases; bases outside gene matches: 8. Here the CDR3 reads CSAMTGTGGYEQYF. The CDR3 nucleotides read TGCAGCGCCATGACCGGGACAGGGGGCTACGAGCAGTACTTC.

The genes are TRBV10-3 and TRBJ2-1; no firm D call. The CDR3 totals 15 residues. V lost 6 bases, J lost 8 bases, and 20 bases lay in between. Germline CDR1 is ENHRY and CDR2 is SYGVKD. CDR3 in amino acids: CAISSLLHPQDEQFF. As DNA, the CDR3 is TGTGCCATCAGCTCCCTCTTGCACCCTCAGGATGAGCAGTTCTTC.

The chain combines TRBV15 with TRBJ2-7, with a weak D call TRBD1 (6 bases). Trimming removed 3 bases at V and 0 bases at J, with 12 bases between. The CDR3 extends over 15 amino acids. Germline V lookup: CDR1 LNHNV, CDR2 YYDKDF (reference sequence). The CDR3 spells CATSRGHLSSYEQYF. CDR3 coding DNA: TGTGCCACCAGCAGGGGACACCTGAGCTCCTACGAGCAGTACTTC.

The chain couples TRBV7-9 to TRBJ2-7, with unresolved D. The V and J ends lost 0 bases and 7 bases respectively, with 4 bases between them. Germline V lookup: CDR1 SEHNR, CDR2 FQNEAQ (reference sequence). The CDR3 has 11 amino acids. As DNA, the CDR3 is TGTGCCAGCAGCTTAGCGGAGGAGCAGTACTTC. Residues: CASSLAEEQYF.

This chain links TRBV28 with TRBJ1-5, with D unclear. Germline V gene data show CDR1 as MDHEN and CDR2 as SYDVKM. This CDR3 region has 16 residues. Trimming took 7 bases from V and 1 from J, leaving 17 bases between them. Written as DNA, the CDR3 is TGTGCCAGCACTTCTATCCAGGACCCAAGCAATCAGCCCCAGCATTTT. This codes for CASTSIQDPSNQPQHF.

The chain combines TRBV29-1 with TRBJ2-7, with 7 bases fitting TRBD2. The germline CDR1 and CDR2 sequences are SQVTM and ANQGSEA. V trimming: 0 bases; J trimming: 4 bases; junction bases outside the gene matches: 9. This CDR3 region has 15 residues. In DNA form, the CDR3 reads TGCAGCGTTGAAGATCTTAACGCGGGAGCATACGAGCAGTACTTC. Protein sequence: CSVEDLNAGAYEQYF.